This T cell receptor (beta chain) was recorded in a study of neurological immune-mediated disorders (dated by TCRdb to about 2019). Study-level background: Of the approximately 34 multiple sclerosis patients, some 30 had relapsing-remitting MS and 3 had secondary progressive MS. The study compared peripheral blood TCR-beta repertoires of HTLV-I-associated myelopathy (HAM/TSP) patients, multiple sclerosis patients and healthy controls using UMI-based sequencing. The approximately 99 TCR-beta libraries included longitudinal samples, technical triplicates and paired sorted CD4+ and CD8+ T-cell subsets alongside PBMC samples. The cohort comprised some 71 subjects: about 14 HAM/TSP patients, some 34 multiple sclerosis patients and 20 or so healthy controls. Study-wide findings and limitations: In phylogenetic analysis, the repertoires of 18 of 34 MS patients grouped into a cluster of related CDR3 sequences, which suggests a possible signature at the repertoire level. Expanded clones from different subjects shared no identical CDR3 amino acid sequences, which suggests that TCR-beta repertoires were private in all groups. No clinical or MRI features were associated with the MS cluster, and the authors said that larger cohorts are needed. TCR clonal expansion was highest in HAM/TSP patients and lowest in MS patients, with MS patients falling below even healthy controls.

For the unsorted PBMC libraries, 2 million PBMCs were stored in RNAlater at -80 degrees C until RNA extraction and were used to generate the libraries. Multiple sclerosis patients were enrolled in a US clinical protocol evaluating disease progression by magnetic resonance imaging. Peripheral blood underwent Ficoll-Hypaque density gradient centrifugation to isolate PBMCs, which were then cryopreserved in liquid nitrogen. cDNA was synthesized by template-switch 5'RACE using a primer with a 10-nucleotide random unique molecular identifier that tagged each TCR transcript. Each sequencing run produced over 200 million TCR-beta sequences covering 15-18 subjects. Total RNA was extracted with the RNeasy kit. The KAPA Real-time Library Amplification kit was used to amplify TCR-beta VDJ regions with primers targeting the TCR constant region and the 5'RACE anchor. Sample indexes and Illumina adaptors were added in a first PCR, after which library yield was increased in a second PCR. After Ampure bead purification, the roughly 650 bp TCR product was size-selected on a 2% E-gel SizeSelection system. Library quality was checked on a Bioanalyzer, concentration was measured with Qubit, and libraries were quantified with the Kapa Library Quantification kit before pooling. Paired-end 2 x 150 bp sequencing of the libraries was performed on an Illumina HiSeq 2500. To increase sequence diversity, about 25-31% phiX was spiked into each library pool. As for the authors' bioinformatics: The UMI-based MiGEC pipeline processed quality-filtered reads and removed over 85% of raw TCR sequences during error correction. VDJ genes were aligned to IMGT germline references, and clonotypes were defined by unique CDR3 amino acid sequence plus V-J genes. Clonal expansion, Shannon diversity, and CDR3 relatedness (CalcPairwiseDistances, ClusterSamples) were evaluated with VDJtools, and phylogenetic trees were built with CLCbio workbench. Using coefficient-of-variation modelling across technical triplicates, the study counted a clone as expanded if it had at least 8 unique UMIs. Through fastp at Q25 and MiXCR, TCRdb rebuilt clones from the public reads, retaining in-frame beta chains. Every distinct CDR3 protein forms one entry, paired with its most common genes and DNA. The V and J calls reflect TCRdb's pipeline rather than the authors' work. Across this sample there are more than 45,000 distinct CDR3 sequences, with over 4% seen only once. Together, the top ten hold roughly 3.1% of the sample.

In its sample, this clonotype was seen a few times. Its antigen is unknown. Per-base quality was not reported, and no clone a single base away is much larger than it. Input material: PBMCs. This receptor was obtained from a man between 50 and 59 years old with multiple sclerosis.

This receptor carries the CDR3 CSARDPITGTSGRRPYEQYF. The sequenced DNA is TGCAGTGCTAGAGACCCAATTACCGGGACTAGCGGGAGACGACCTTACGAGCAGTACTTC. Here the chain combines TRBV20-1 and TRBJ2-7; 14 junctional bases match TRBD2. From the cysteine through the phenylalanine, the CDR3 covers 20 amino acids. The entry retains the CDR3 DNA only, 60 bases that are in frame from base 1. Trimmed from V: 0 bases; trimmed from J: 4 bases; junction bases lacking a gene match: 17. Via the germline V gene (reference sequence), CDR1 is DFQATT and CDR2 SNEGSKA.